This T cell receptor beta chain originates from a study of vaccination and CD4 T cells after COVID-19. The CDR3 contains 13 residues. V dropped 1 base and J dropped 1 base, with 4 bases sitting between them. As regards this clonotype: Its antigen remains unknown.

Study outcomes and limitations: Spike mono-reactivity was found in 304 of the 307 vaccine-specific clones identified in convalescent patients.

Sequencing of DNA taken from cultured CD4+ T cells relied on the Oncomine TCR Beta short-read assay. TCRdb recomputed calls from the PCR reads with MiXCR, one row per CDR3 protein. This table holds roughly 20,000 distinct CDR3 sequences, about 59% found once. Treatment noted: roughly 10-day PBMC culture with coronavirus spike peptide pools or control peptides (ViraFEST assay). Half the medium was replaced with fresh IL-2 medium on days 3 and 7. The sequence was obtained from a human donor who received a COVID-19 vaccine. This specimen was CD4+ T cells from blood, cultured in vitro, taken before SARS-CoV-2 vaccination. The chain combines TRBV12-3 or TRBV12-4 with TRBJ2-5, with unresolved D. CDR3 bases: TGTGCCAGCAGTTTAGACTCCCAAGAGACCCAGTACTTC. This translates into CASSLDSQETQYF.